This T cell receptor beta chain was found in a study of CD8 T cells in ankylosing spondylitis. This clonotype came up many times. The antigen remains undetermined. Study-wide results and caveats: Ankylosing spondylitis blood seemed to carry a telltale TCR beta motif made of several highly homologous variants. Disease-linked clones were found to be CD8+ and relatively rare in peripheral blood.

For TCR beta, libraries came from quantitative 5'-RACE with molecular barcodes. TCRdb redid the calling of the 5' RACE reads with MiXCR, one entry per CDR3 protein. The table lists some 71,000 distinct CDR3 sequences, roughly 5.3% of them singletons. The length of the CDR3 is 14 residues. The V end lost 5 bases, the J end lost 4 bases, and 9 bases lay between the germline ends. Per germline, CDR1 SGHAT and CDR2 FQNNGV. The J gene is TRBJ1-6, the V gene TRBV11-2; TRBD1 might be the D (5 bases). This sequence was found in a male donor with ankylosing spondylitis or in good health (not recorded which). What was sequenced was blood, either unsorted or a sorted T cell fraction (not recorded which). This chain's CDR3 is CASSTGAYNSPLHF. CDR3 DNA: TGTGCCAGCAGCACCGGGGCATATAATTCACCCCTCCACTTT.